A selection of T cell receptor beta chains follows, all from one sample in a study of T-cell reconstitution after alpha-beta-depleted transplantation in children. TCRdb reanalysed the PCR reads using MiXCR and keeps one entry per CDR3 protein. Here the sample spans some 840,000 distinct CDR3 sequences, roughly 15% being singletons. The sequencing here drew on PBMCs, mostly from graft donor cells, taken 360 days after TCRalphabeta/CD19-depleted stem cell transplant. The receptors were sampled from a male patient between 10 and 17 years old who had a stem cell transplant for acute lymphoblastic leukemia, so the T cells may come from the graft donor. CDR3s include the opening cysteine and the closing phenylalanine or tryptophan. The order of the fields is J gene, clone size, V gene, D gene, CDR3 length, CDR3 DNA, CDR3 protein. D genes are given only for firm matches. Some rows mark clone size as missing; the rest say once, few, many or name a class of expanded clone.

TRBJ2-7	.	TRBV28	.	17	TGTGCCAGCAGTTTATGGACGTGGGAAGGGCTCTCCTACGAGCAGTACTTC	CASSLWTWEGLSYEQYF
TRBJ1-2	many	TRBV27	.	16	TGTGCCAGCAGTTTAAGGGTACTCGGACAGAACTATGGCTACACCTTC	CASSLRVLGQNYGYTF
TRBJ2-2	few	TRBV5-1	TRBD2	16	TGCGCCAGCAGCTTGCTACTAGCGGGCCCGACCGGGGAGCTGTTTTTT	CASSLLLAGPTGELFF
TRBJ2-3	many	TRBV28	TRBD2	14	TGTGCCAGCAGTTGGACTAGCGGGAGAGATACGCAGTATTTT	CASSWTSGRDTQYF
TRBJ2-6	.	TRBV5-1	.	15	TGCGCCAGCCGAGTACCTAGTTCTGGGGCCAACGTCCTGACTTTC	CASRVPSSGANVLTF
TRBJ2-3	.	TRBV5-6	TRBD1	17	TGTGCCAGCAGCGCAACATACCGGGACAGCGACACAGATACGCAGTATTTT	CASSATYRDSDTDTQYF
TRBJ2-1	.	TRBV7-9	TRBD1	17	TGTGCCAGCAGCACGCGACAGGGGGCGGCGGCTTACAATGAGCAGTTCTTC	CASSTRQGAAAYNEQFF
TRBJ2-1	few	TRBV20-1	TRBD2	16	TGCAGTGCGAGAGCTCTCCTAGCGGGAGTCTACAATGAGCAGTTCTTC	CSARALLAGVYNEQFF
TRBJ2-1	.	TRBV6-1	.	16	TGTGCCAGCAGTCCCGGGGGGCTAGATATTTACAATGAGCAGTTCTTC	CASSPGGLDIYNEQFF
TRBJ2-7	few	TRBV16	TRBD1	14	TGTGCCAGCAGCCAATCACAGGGGATGGGGGAGCAGTACTTC	CASSQSQGMGEQYF
TRBJ2-5	few	TRBV9	.	14	TGTGCCAGCAGCGTAGTGGGACTGGGAGAGACCCAGTACTTC	CASSVVGLGETQYF
TRBJ2-7	.	TRBV6-2/TRBV6-3	TRBD1	14	TGTGCCAGCAGGAGGACAGGGGTGAACTACGAGCAGTACTTC	CASRRTGVNYEQYF
TRBJ2-2	few	TRBV2	TRBD2	16	TGTGCCATCCTGGCTAGCGGGAGAGCGAACACCGGGGAGCTGTTTTTT	CAILASGRANTGELFF
TRBJ2-1	many	TRBV7-3	TRBD2	16	TGTGCCAGCAGCCCGTATCTAGCGGGAGGGTACAATGAGCAGTTCTTC	CASSPYLAGGYNEQFF
TRBJ1-2	.	TRBV29-1	TRBD1	13	TGCAGCGCCCTGGACAGGGATGTGGGTGGCTACACCTTC	CSALDRDVGGYTF
TRBJ2-5	few	TRBV7-2	.	15	TGTGCCAGCAGCTCCGGGGGAGGCCACCAAGAGACCCAGTACTTC	CASSSGGGHQETQYF
TRBJ2-5	.	TRBV7-2	.	17	TGTGCCAGCAGCCAACGCTTAAGGCTAGCTGCCAAAGAGACCCAGTACTTC	CASSQRLRLAAKETQYF
TRBJ2-1	few	TRBV20-1	.	17	TGCAGTGCTAGAGATCCCGGCGGGGAGAGCTCCTACAATGAGCAGTTCTTC	CSARDPGGESSYNEQFF
TRBJ1-6	few	TRBV28	TRBD1	15	TGTGCCAGCAGTTTGGTGGGACAGGTGAATTCACCCCTCCACTTT	CASSLVGQVNSPLHF
TRBJ2-5	.	TRBV27	.	13	TGTGCCAGCAGCGCCGGACTGAGAGAGACCCAGTACTTC	CASSAGLRETQYF
TRBJ2-4	many	TRBV14	.	17	TGTGCCAGCAGCCAAGATTGGGGGCTTGGAGCCAAAAACATTCAGTACTTC	CASSQDWGLGAKNIQYF
TRBJ2-5	few	TRBV7-6	.	18	TGTGCCAGCAGCTTAGGACAGGGAAGGGGGGAGAGCCAAGAGACCCAGTACTTC	CASSLGQGRGESQETQYF
TRBJ2-5	few	TRBV11-2	.	15	TGTGCCAGCAGCTTAGCGGCCCGGGAAAGGAGATCCCAGTACTTC	CASSLAARERRSQYF
TRBJ2-7	few	TRBV3-1	.	15	TGTGCCAGCAGTTCTAGTTCAGGGATTCGCTACGAGCAGTACTTC	CASSSSSGIRYEQYF
TRBJ1-1	.	TRBV6-6	.	12	TGTGCCAGCAGTTATCGGGGGTTCGAAGCTTTCTTT	CASSYRGFEAFF